The 26 T cell receptor beta chains below all came from one sample that was sequenced in a study of T-cell reconstitution after alpha-beta-depleted transplantation in children. The TCRbeta library incorporated unique molecular identifiers. TCRdb fed the PCR reads into MiXCR, producing one record per CDR3 protein. The top ten hold 2% to 2.5% of the sample, which has 400,000 to 550,000 distinct CDR3 sequences, about 10% seen once. Source: PBMCs, taken before TCRalphabeta/CD19-depleted stem cell transplant. These TCRs come from a child younger than 10 with inherited bone marrow failure, due to receive a stem cell transplant.

This clonotype showed up just a few times. This chain links TRBV4-3 with TRBJ1-3, with a possible D match to TRBD1 (5 bases). The V end lost 4 bases, the J end lost 0 bases, and 13 bases lay between the germline ends. CDR1 LGHNA and CDR2 YSLEER come from the germline V gene. CDR3 length equals 16 residues. CDR3 coding DNA: TGCGCCAGCAGCCGAGGGGTTCTCTACTCTGGAAACACCATATATTTT. Its protein product is CASSRGVLYSGNTIYF.

This clonotype was picked up many times. V and J are TRBV12-3 or TRBV12-4 and TRBJ1-3; D is undetermined. Trimming cost V 7 bases and J 0 bases, with 16 bases left between them. There are 16 residues in the CDR3. The CDR3 sequence: CASTQKRFTSGNTIYF. For the CDR3, the DNA is TGTGCCAGCACCCAAAAGCGCTTTACCTCTGGAAACACCATATATTTT.

This clonotype was seen a handful of times. This chain links TRBV7-2 with TRBJ1-2, with TRBD1 matching over 7 bases. The CDR3 length is 17 residues. Germline V CDR1 and CDR2: SGHTA, FQGNSA. Trimming at V came to 0 bases and at J to 4 bases, leaving 11 bases not matched to a gene. Written as DNA, the CDR3 is TGTGCCAGCAGCTTAGCGATAGGACAGGCGATTATCTATGGCTACACCTTC. It codes for CASSLAIGQAIIYGYTF.

This clonotype was detected ten times or more. This chain links TRBV18 with TRBJ2-1, with 7 bases that match TRBD2. The germline V gene encodes CDR1 KGHSH and CDR2 LQKENI. V lost 8 bases, J lost 4 bases, and 5 bases stayed unmatched. The CDR3 totals 13 residues. This CDR3 reads CASSPGLYNEQFF. CDR3 DNA: TGTGCCAGCAGTCCGGGACTATACAATGAGCAGTTCTTC.

The chain carries TRBV4-3 and TRBJ2-1; D may correspond to TRBD1 or TRBD2 (6 bases each). There are 14 residues in the CDR3. Trimming took 3 bases from V and 8 from J, leaving 14 bases between them. CDR1 is LGHNA and CDR2 is YSLEER in the germline V gene. CDR3 nucleotide sequence: TGCGCCAGCAGCCAGCTAATGGGGGGCCATGAGCAGTTCTTC. It is translated as CASSQLMGGHEQFF.

This clonotype showed up many times. This chain joins TRBV27 and TRBJ1-1; D call uncertain. This CDR3 has 12 residues. CDR1 and CDR2 (germline): MNHEY, SMNVEV (reference sequence). Trimming shortened V by 8 bases and J by 4 bases, and 11 bases separated the two germline ends. CDR3 region: CASGWGSTEAFF. In DNA, the CDR3 is TGTGCCAGCGGTTGGGGTAGCACTGAAGCTTTCTTT.

This clonotype was recorded at least ten times. J is TRBJ2-1 and V is TRBV19; D is perhaps TRBD2 (6 bases). The CDR3 is 14 amino acids. Germline V gene lookup returns CDR1 LNHDA and CDR2 SQIVND (reference sequence). V was cut by 2 bases and J by 9 bases, with 14 bases left in between. The CDR3 DNA reads as TGTGCCAGTAGTATATCGGCGGGGCTAGCTGAGCAGTTCTTC. Translating gives CASSISAGLAEQFF.

This clonotype showed up many times. The V call is TRBV6-5, the J call TRBJ2-4; TRBD1 is a possible D gene (6 bases). This CDR3 has 14 residues. Per the germline V gene, CDR1 is MNHEY and CDR2 is SVGAGI. V dropped 10 bases and J dropped 7 bases, with 20 bases sitting between them. CDR3: CATGQSPLGNIQYF. The CDR3 DNA sequence: TGTGCCACAGGACAGAGTCCTTTGGGGAACATTCAGTACTTC.

This clonotype came up many times. The J gene is TRBJ2-7, the V gene TRBV29-1; unclear D gene. Trimming took 0 bases from V and 2 from J, leaving 8 bases between them. The CDR3 length is 13 residues. Germline lookup yields CDR1 SQVTM and CDR2 ANQGSEA. CDR3 sequence reads: CSVEDQSTYEQYF. CDR3 coding DNA: TGCAGCGTTGAAGATCAATCAACCTACGAGCAGTACTTC.

This clonotype showed up just a few times. The genes are TRBV5-1 and TRBJ2-5, with D perhaps matching TRBD1 (6 bases). Germline CDR1 SGHRS, CDR2 YFSETQ. V was pared by 2 bases and J by 1 base, with 15 bases between. The CDR3 runs to 16 residues. The CDR3 protein is CASSFPPQGRQETQYF. CDR3 nucleotides: TGCGCCAGCAGCTTCCCGCCTCAGGGGCGCCAAGAGACCCAGTACTTC.

At least ten counts were recorded for this clonotype. The chain uses TRBV9 and TRBJ2-7; D uncertain. Germline lookup yields CDR1 SGDLS and CDR2 YYNGEE. The CDR3 is made up of 14 amino acids. The V and J ends lost 5 bases and 9 bases respectively, with 21 bases between them. CDR3 in DNA: TGTGCCAGCAGTGTATCTTCAGGAGAGGCGGTGCAGTACTTC. Its translation: CASSVSSGEAVQYF.

This clonotype was counted between two and nine times. The chain has TRBV7-9 and TRBJ1-2; D is possibly TRBD1 (6 bases). The germline V gene has CDR1 SEHNR and CDR2 FQNEAQ (reference sequence). This CDR3 contains 15 residues. V shed 7 bases and J shed 7 bases, with 22 bases lying between them. The CDR3 region is CASTGGGQGTVGYTF. The CDR3, as DNA: TGTGCCAGCACCGGGGGGGGGCAGGGGACGGTTGGCTACACCTTC.

This clonotype has ten or more counts. V usage is TRBV9 and J usage is TRBJ1-1; D uncertain. In germline, CDR1 is SGDLS, CDR2 YYNGEE. The CDR3 is made up of 15 amino acids. Trimming left V 3 bases short and J 8 bases short, with 20 bases between. The CDR3 region has the DNA TGTGCCAGCAGCGCGACGGACCTTTCCCTTCGGGAAGCTTTCTTT. This encodes CASSATDLSLREAFF. The whole variable domain, filled in from reference TRBV9 and TRBJ1-1, reads DSGVTQTPKHLITATGQRVTLRCSPRSGDLSVYWYQQSLDQGLQFLIQYYNGEERAKGNILERFSAQQFPDLHSELNLSSLELGDSALYFCASSATDLSLREAFFGQGTRLTVV.

Points on this clonotype: One junction end disagrees with the germline gene, perhaps due to a read error. The genes are TRBV4-3 and TRBJ2-7, with D tentatively TRBD2 (6 bases). Germline CDR1 LGHNA, CDR2 YSLEER. This CDR3 is built from 16 residues. CDR3 residues: CASSQDLATPYYELYF. The CDR3 DNA is TGCGCCAGCAGCCAAGACCTAGCGACACCATACTACGAGCTGTACTTC.

This clonotype was seen ten or more times. The CDR3 loop reads CSARLTDGTEAFF. CDR3 nucleotides: TGCAGTGCAAGGCTGACAGACGGGACTGAAGCTTTCTTT. The gene calls are TRBV20-1 and TRBJ1-1; maybe TRBD1 (5 bases). Germline V gene sequence: CDR1 DFQATT, CDR2 SNEGSKA (reference sequence). V lost 6 bases and J 5 bases, leaving 16 bases between the germline ends. The CDR3 has 13 amino acids.

The chain uses TRBV14 and TRBJ2-3; D gene unclear. In germline, CDR1 is SGHDN, CDR2 FVKESK. This CDR3 contains 14 residues. V was clipped by 1 base and J by 3 bases, with 8 bases between them. CDR3: CASSQVFRTDTQYF. The CDR3 DNA reads as TGTGCCAGCAGCCAAGTTTTTAGGACAGATACGCAGTATTTT. Variable domain in full (rest from reference TRBV14 and TRBJ2-3): EAGVTQFPSHSVIEKGQTVTLRCDPISGHDNLYWYRRVMGKEIKFLLHFVKESKQDESGMPNNRFLAERTGGTYSTLKVQPAELEDSGVYFCASSQVFRTDTQYFGPGTRLTVL.

In its sample, this clonotype was seen many times. The chain couples TRBV20-1 to TRBJ2-5; TRBD2 matches at 7 bases. Germline lookup yields CDR1 DFQATT and CDR2 SNEGSKA (reference sequence). The trim removed 0 bases at V and 1 base at J, leaving 5 bases unmatched. The CDR3 covers 15 residues. The chain's CDR3 is CSARDPREVQETQYF. As DNA, the CDR3 is TGCAGTGCTAGAGATCCCCGGGAGGTCCAAGAGACCCAGTACTTC.

Ten or more counts support this clonotype. The rearrangement joins TRBV7-2 to TRBJ2-3; perhaps TRBD1 as D (6 bases). The V gene's germline CDR1 is SGHTA and CDR2 FQGNSA. This CDR3 spans 15 amino acids. The V end was cut by 1 base, the J end by 2 bases, with 10 bases between. The CDR3 nucleotides are TGTGCCAGCAGCTTAGTTACAGGGTACACAGATACGCAGTATTTT. Residues: CASSLVTGYTDTQYF.

This clonotype was seen many times. The CDR3 is CASSIGHPSYEQYF. The CDR3 coding sequence is TGTGCCAGTAGTATCGGCCACCCATCCTACGAGCAGTACTTC. The rearrangement joins TRBV19 to TRBJ2-7; no firm D call. Germline loops: CDR1 LNHDA, CDR2 SQIVND (reference sequence). Trimming cost V 3 bases and J 1 base, with 10 bases left between them. The CDR3 sequence is 14 residues long.

This clonotype was seen repeatedly, ten times or more. The chain is built from TRBV12-3 or TRBV12-4 and TRBJ1-4; D possibly corresponds to TRBD1 (6 bases). Trimming took off 6 bases at V and 7 bases at J, with 18 bases between the two ends. The length of the CDR3 is 15 residues. CDR3 DNA sequence: TGTGCCAGCAGCCCCGCACAGGGCTCGGGTGAAAAACTGTTTTTT. The encoded protein is CASSPAQGSGEKLFF.

This clonotype was seen many times. V and J are TRBV18 and TRBJ2-2; D possibly corresponds to TRBD2 (5 bases). The germline V gene encodes CDR1 KGHSH and CDR2 LQKENI. The length of the CDR3 is 18 residues. The V end was cut by 1 base, the J end by 2 bases, with 17 bases between. The CDR3 nucleotides are TGTGCCAGCTCACCACGGGATTTTTGGACTTCTAACACCGGGGAGCTGTTTTTT. Its protein product is CASSPRDFWTSNTGELFF.

At least ten counts were recorded for this clonotype. V and J are TRBV20-1 and TRBJ1-1; 7 positions agree with TRBD1. The CDR3 extends over 16 amino acids. The V segment lost 3 bases and the J segment 3 bases; nucleotides outside the gene matches: 13. Germline-derived CDR1 and CDR2 are DFQATT and SNEGSKA (reference sequence). This CDR3 reads CSASPTGVGMDTEAFF. DNA for the CDR3: TGCAGTGCTAGTCCAACAGGGGTTGGTATGGACACTGAAGCTTTCTTT.

This clonotype was seen ten or more times. V gene TRBV15 combines with J gene TRBJ2-5; D might be TRBD2 (6 bases). The CDR3 totals 13 residues. Germline loops: CDR1 LNHNV, CDR2 YYDKDF (reference sequence). V was clipped by 4 bases and J by 2 bases, with 8 bases between them. DNA of the CDR3: TGTGCCACCAGCATGGGGGGACAAGAGACCCAGTACTTC. Its translation: CATSMGGQETQYF.

This chain links TRBV4-3 with TRBJ2-1; TRBD2 matches at 14 bases. Germline V gene data show CDR1 as LGHNA and CDR2 as YSLEER. The CDR3 loop spans 17 amino acids. J gave up 7 bases and V 4 bases, and 9 bases lay outside the gene matches. CDR3 protein: CASSREPGTSGRNEQFF. CDR3 DNA: TGCGCCAGCAGCCGAGAACCGGGGACTAGCGGGAGAAATGAGCAGTTCTTC.

This clonotype was detected ten times or more. The V and J genes are TRBV29-1 and TRBJ2-1; 7 bases align to TRBD2. The CDR3 covers 15 residues. CDR1 and CDR2 (germline): SQVTM, ANQGSEA. V was pared by 0 bases and J by 8 bases, with 10 bases of the junction left unmatched. The CDR3 DNA sequence: TGCAGCGTTGAAGATTTGCGGGGAGGGCAGGATGAGCAGTTCTTC. This encodes CSVEDLRGGQDEQFF.

This clonotype occurred many times. The chain recombines TRBV4-3 with TRBJ2-5; D may be TRBD1 (6 bases). The ends were cut back, 1 base at V and 5 bases at J, with 14 bases in the middle. Germline V gene sequence: CDR1 LGHNA, CDR2 YSLEER. The CDR3 spans 15 residues. The CDR3 DNA is TGCGCCAGCAGCCAAGTATTTGGGGGCGGGGAGACCCAGTACTTC. Translation: CASSQVFGGGETQYF.